This T cell receptor (beta chain) was captured by sequencing in a study of cytomegalovirus exposure and HLA in healthy donors. CDR1 and CDR2 (germline): GTSNPN, SVGIG (reference sequence). This CDR3 has 15 amino acids. V dropped 2 bases and J dropped 5 bases, with 18 bases sitting between them. The PCR employed 60 Vbeta primers together with 13 Jbeta primers. TCRdb's copy holds only in-frame clones and misses some; the assay was immunoSEQ multiplex PCR. This table holds 150,000 to 200,000 clones, 81% found once. Points from the study as a whole: Donors were assumed by presence/absence analyses to have roughly uniform sequencing depth.

Regarding this clone: The antigen is unknown.

The chain couples TRBV30 to TRBJ2-5; a weak D match, TRBD1 (6 bases). The receptor was isolated from a woman aged 18-30 years in good health and CMV-seronegative. The sequenced sample was PBMCs. CDR3 sequence: CAWSQGGKSGETQYF. In DNA, the CDR3 is TGTGCCTGGAGTCAAGGGGGAAAATCTGGTGAGACCCAGTACTTC.